This paragraph reports one T cell receptor (beta chain). The sample belongs to a study of cytomegalovirus exposure and HLA in healthy donors. V shed 2 bases and J shed 4 bases, with 6 bases lying between them. The CDR3 runs to 13 residues. Germline assignment: CDR1 SGHDN and CDR2 FVKESK. The primer mix had 60 Vbeta and 13 Jbeta primers. Profiled with immunoSEQ multiplex PCR; TCRdb holds only in-frame clones, not every one. In the table there are around 220,000 clones, 75% to 80% of which are singletons. This TCR derives from a man in his late teens or twenties in good health and CMV-seronegative. This chain connects TRBV14 to TRBJ1-5, with no clear D. The sequencing input was PBMCs. The chain's CDR3 is CASSQFANQPQHF. The DNA for the CDR3 is TGTGCCAGCAGCCAATTCGCGAATCAGCCCCAGCATTTT.